The text below deals with one T cell receptor (beta chain). Its antigen is unknown. The sample originates from a study of CD8+CD57+ T cells in acquired aplastic anemia. Study information: Mean DNA quantity obtained from sorted CD4+ and CD8+ cells was about 3.2 ug. The study obtained 8.5 million to 12 million reads on average for CD4+ cells from healthy donors.

In germline, CDR1 is LNHDA, CDR2 SQIVND (reference sequence). The CDR3 covers 16 residues. Trimming cost V 3 bases and J 4 bases, with 16 bases left between them. Study results and limitations: It was found that 25 to 35 CD8+ CDR3 sequences were shared between patients and controls. Patients and healthy controls showed no significant CD8+ Simpson's diversity difference.

The TCR beta profiling, which covered VDJ combination and CDR3 sequence, was carried out using genomic DNA as the template. TCRdb reprocessed the reads via MiXCR and lists one record per CDR3 protein. The sample yields more than 150,000 distinct CDR3 sequences, approximately 45% seen once. This rearrangement joins TRBV19 to TRBJ2-1; possibly TRBD2 for D (6 bases). Sequencing was performed on sorted CD4+, CD8+, or CD8+CD57+ T cells (not recorded which) from PBMCs. This sequence was found in a human donor in good health. The CDR3 DNA is TGTGCCAGTAGTATCTCACGGGGGAAGGGTTACAATGAGCAGTTCTTC. It yields the protein CASSISRGKGYNEQFF.